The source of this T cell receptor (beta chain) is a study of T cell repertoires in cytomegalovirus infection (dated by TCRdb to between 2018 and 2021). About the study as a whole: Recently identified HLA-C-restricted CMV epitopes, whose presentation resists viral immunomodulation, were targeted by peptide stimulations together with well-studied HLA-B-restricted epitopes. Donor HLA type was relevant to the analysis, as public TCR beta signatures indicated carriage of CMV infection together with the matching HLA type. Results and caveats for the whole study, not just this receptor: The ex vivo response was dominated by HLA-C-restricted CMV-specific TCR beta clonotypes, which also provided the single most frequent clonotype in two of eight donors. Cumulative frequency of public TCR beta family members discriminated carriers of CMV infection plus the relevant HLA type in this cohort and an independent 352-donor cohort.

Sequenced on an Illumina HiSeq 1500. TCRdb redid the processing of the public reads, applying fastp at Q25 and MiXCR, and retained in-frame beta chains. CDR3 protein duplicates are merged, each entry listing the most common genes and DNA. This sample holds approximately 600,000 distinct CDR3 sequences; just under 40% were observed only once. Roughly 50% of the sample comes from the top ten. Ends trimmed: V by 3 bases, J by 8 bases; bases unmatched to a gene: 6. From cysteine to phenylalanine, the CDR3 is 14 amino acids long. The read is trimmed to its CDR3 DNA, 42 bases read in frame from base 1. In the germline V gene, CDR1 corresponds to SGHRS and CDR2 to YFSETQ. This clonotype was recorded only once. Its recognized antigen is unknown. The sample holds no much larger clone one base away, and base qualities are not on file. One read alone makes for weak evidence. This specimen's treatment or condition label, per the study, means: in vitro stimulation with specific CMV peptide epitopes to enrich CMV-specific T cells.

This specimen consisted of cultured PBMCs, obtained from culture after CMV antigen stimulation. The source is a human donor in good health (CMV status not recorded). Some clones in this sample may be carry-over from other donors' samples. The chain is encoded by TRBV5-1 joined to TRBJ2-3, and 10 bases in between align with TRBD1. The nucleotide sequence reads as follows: TGCGCCAGCAGCTGGGGACAGGGGAAGAGTACGCAGTATTTT. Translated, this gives CASSWGQGKSTQYF.